These 22 T cell receptor beta chains came from one sample sequenced in a study of T cells in Graves' hyperthyroidism and ophthalmopathy. From RNA transcripts, TCR beta CDR3 regions were amplified. The TCR CDR3 first-round RT-PCR relied on the HTBI primer set. TCRdb called the multiplex PCR reads again in MiXCR, with one record for every CDR3 protein. This sample yields about 350,000 distinct CDR3 sequences, of which roughly 13% are seen a single time; around 25% belongs to the top ten. The sequenced sample was blood. Every receptor here comes from a woman in her twenties or thirties with Graves' hyperthyroidism.

Ten or more counts support this clonotype. V gene TRBV28 combines with J gene TRBJ2-2; 7 bases agree with TRBD2. Germline-derived CDR1 and CDR2 are MDHEN and SYDVKM. The ends lost 3 bases at V and 3 bases at J; junction bases unmatched: 4. The CDR3 has 15 amino acids. The CDR3 coding sequence is TGTGCCAGCAGTTTTAGCGGGTCCTACACCGGGGAGCTGTTTTTT. Translating it yields CASSFSGSYTGELFF.

With regard to this clonotype: Given a much more abundant clone one base away, this may be a read error. In this CDR3 the conserved last residue, phenylalanine or tryptophan, is missing, so a read error is likely. The J gene is TRBJ2-3, the V gene TRBV12-5; D possibly corresponds to TRBD2 (6 bases). Germline V gene sequence: CDR1 LGHNT, CDR2 FRNRAP. The CDR3 contains 15 residues. Deletions cut 3 bases from V and 2 bases from J, with 12 bases between. The CDR3 DNA reads as TGTGCTAGTGGTTTTCGGGGGACCCTCACAGATACGCAGTATGTT. Protein: CASGFRGTLTDTQYV.

This clonotype has ten or more counts. The chain employs TRBV20-1 and TRBJ2-5; D not resolved. CDR3 size: 11 residues. Deletions cut 6 bases from V and 5 bases from J, with 10 bases between. CDR1 DFQATT and CDR2 SNEGSKA come from the germline V gene (reference sequence). CDR3: CSARERETQYF. The CDR3 region has the DNA TGCAGTGCCCGAGAACGTGAGACCCAGTACTTC.

This clonotype was picked up many times. The chain is built from TRBV28 and TRBJ1-5, with D perhaps matching TRBD1 (5 bases). Per the germline V gene, CDR1 is MDHEN and CDR2 is SYDVKM. The CDR3 extends over 16 amino acids. The V end lost 4 bases, the J end lost 4 bases, and 17 bases lay between the germline ends. CDR3 DNA sequence: TGTGCCAGCAGTTACGGGGCAAGGGCCGTTAATCAGCCCCAGCATTTT. As protein: CASSYGARAVNQPQHF.

This clonotype was found once. For the CDR3, the DNA is TGTGCCAGCAGCCACGATCTGGGGCTAATCGAGCAGTTCTTC. Translation gives CASSHDLGLIEQFF. This chain uses TRBV9 with TRBJ2-1; tentative D call: TRBD1 (5 bases). Germline V gene sequence: CDR1 SGDLS, CDR2 YYNGEE. The V gene lost 4 bases and the J gene lost 10 bases, with 18 bases spanning the gap. CDR3 length: 14 amino acids. The full variable domain, rest sourced from reference TRBV9 and TRBJ2-1, is DSGVTQTPKHLITATGQRVTLRCSPRSGDLSVYWYQQSLDQGLQFLIQYYNGEERAKGNILERFSAQQFPDLHSELNLSSLELGDSALYFCASSHDLGLIEQFFGPGTRLTVL.

As regards this clonotype: The junction shows a germline mismatch at one end, possibly a read error. The CDR3 DNA reads TGCGCCAGCAGCCAAGCGTGGGGGTTGAACACCAGGGAGCTGTTTTTT. This sequence encodes CASSQAWGLNTRELFF. This chain links TRBV4-3 with TRBJ2-2, with D perhaps matching TRBD1 or TRBD2 (5 bases each). CDR1 and CDR2 (germline): LGHNA, YSLEER. The CDR3 runs to 16 residues.

About this clonotype itself: Mismatch with germline at one junction end may stem from a read error. The chain has TRBV20-1 and TRBJ2-2; TRBD2 matches at 8 bases. The CDR3 is 14 amino acids. The germline CDR1 and CDR2 sequences are DFQATT and SNEGSKA (reference sequence). The CDR3 protein is CGAGREVGAGELFF. The CDR3, as DNA: TGCGGTGCGGGGCGGGAGGTGGGGGCCGGGGAGCTGTTTTTT.

This clonotype was counted at least ten times. The chain uses TRBV12-3 or TRBV12-4 and TRBJ2-7; D gene ambiguous. The CDR3 runs to 12 residues. V was pared by 6 bases and J by 5 bases, with 11 bases between. CDR3 bases: TGTGCCAGCAGCCCCACGGTCCACGAGCAGTACTTC. It yields the protein CASSPTVHEQYF.

In this sample, this clonotype turned up a few times. The chain links TRBV10-1 to TRBJ1-1, with 9 bases fitting TRBD1. The CDR3 is made up of 14 amino acids. The V gene's germline CDR1 is WNHNN and CDR2 SYGVQD (reference sequence). V lost 2 bases and J lost 10; bases outside the gene matches: 8. CDR3 sequence reads: CASSETRQGVRAFF. The CDR3 DNA reads TGCGCCAGCAGTGAGACGCGACAGGGGGTGAGAGCTTTCTTT.

This clonotype was detected many times. The chain links TRBV7-9 to TRBJ2-5; D may correspond to TRBD1 or TRBD2 (6 bases each). This CDR3 has 15 residues. The V gene's germline CDR1 is SEHNR and CDR2 FQNEAQ (reference sequence). The V and J ends lost 0 bases and 4 bases respectively, with 12 bases between them. CDR3 DNA sequence: TGTGCCAGCAGCTTAGCTGAAGGGGGAGGAGAGACCCAGTACTTC. It specifies CASSLAEGGGETQYF. Based on the CDR3 plus reference TRBV7-9 and TRBJ2-5, the full variable domain is DTGVSQNPRHKITKRGQNVTFRCDPISEHNRLYWYRQTLGQGPEFLTYFQNEAQLEKSRLLSDRFSAERPKGSFSTLEIQRTEQGDSAMYLCASSLAEGGGETQYFGPGTRLLVL.

This clonotype occurred many times. CDR3 sequence reads: CASSIWGMNTEAFF. The CDR3, as DNA: TGTGCCAGTAGTATATGGGGGATGAACACTGAAGCTTTCTTT. V and J are TRBV19 and TRBJ1-1; a weak D match, TRBD1 (5 bases). Deletions cut 2 bases from V and 0 bases from J, with 7 bases between. Germline CDR1 reads LNHDA; CDR2 reads SQIVND (reference sequence). This CDR3 comprises 14 residues.

As for this clonotype: A much larger clone lies a single base off, so this may be a read error. The rearrangement links TRBV11-2 to TRBJ2-7; 10 bases match TRBD1. The V gene's germline CDR1 is SGHAT and CDR2 FQNNGV. There are 14 residues in the CDR3. The DNA of the CDR3 is TGTTCCAGCAGCACAGAGACAGGGGGCCCCGAGCAGTACTTC. It is translated as CSSSTETGGPEQYF.

A few counts support this clonotype. The CDR3, as DNA: TGCAGCGCCAAAAGGGGCGGGAGGAACCCAGATACGCAGTATTTT. It yields the protein CSAKRGGRNPDTQYF. V is TRBV29-1 and J is TRBJ2-3; 8 bases align to TRBD2. Per the germline V gene, CDR1 is SQVTM and CDR2 is ANQGSEA. Trimming took 7 bases from V and 4 from J; bases not matched to a gene: 13. This CDR3 is 15 amino acids long.

This clonotype was picked up many times. The rearrangement links TRBV28 to TRBJ2-3; the match to TRBD2 covers 8 bases. This CDR3 region has 17 residues. The V gene's germline CDR1 is MDHEN and CDR2 SYDVKM. Trimming removed 3 bases from V and 3 bases from J; junction bases left unmatched: 11. The CDR3: CASSFAGGWAKTDTQYF. The CDR3 coding sequence is TGTGCCAGCAGTTTTGCGGGGGGCTGGGCCAAAACAGATACGCAGTATTTT.

V and J are TRBV27 and TRBJ2-5; no clear D gene. This CDR3 spans 13 amino acids. V was trimmed by 2 bases and J by 5 bases, leaving 9 bases between them. CDR1 is MNHEY and CDR2 is SMNVEV in the germline V gene (reference sequence). The chain's CDR3 is CASSLSVWETQYF. CDR3 bases: TGTGCCAGCAGTTTAAGTGTTTGGGAGACCCAGTACTTC.

This clonotype came up a few times. The chain has TRBV7-2 and TRBJ1-1; D is unresolved. Trimming took 3 bases from V and 0 from J, leaving 5 bases between them. CDR3 size: 13 residues. The germline V gene has CDR1 SGHTA and CDR2 FQGNSA. DNA of the CDR3: TGTGCCAGCAGCTTCAATGTGAACACTGAAGCTTTCTTT. This codes for CASSFNVNTEAFF.

The chain is built from TRBV3-1 and TRBJ2-7; either TRBD1 or TRBD2 may fit D (5 bases each). The CDR3 length is 14 residues. V was trimmed by 3 bases and J by 6 bases, leaving 15 bases between them. Germline lookup yields CDR1 LGHDT and CDR2 YNNKEL (reference sequence). In nucleotides, the CDR3 is TGTGCCAGCAGCCAGTCTTCGACGAGGGGCGAGCAGTACTTC. It encodes CASSQSSTRGEQYF.

The rearrangement joins TRBV12-5 to TRBJ2-1; D gene ambiguous. The CDR3 is 13 residues long. Germline V lookup: CDR1 LGHNT, CDR2 FRNRAP. The V end was cut by 5 bases, the J end by 8 bases, with 13 bases between. The CDR3 coding sequence is TGTGCTAGTGGTCCCCATGGCACGTATGAGCAGTTCTTC. Residues: CASGPHGTYEQFF.

This clonotype was seen many times. The chain has TRBV28 and TRBJ1-5, with a weak D call TRBD1 (6 bases). The CDR3 contains 16 residues. CDR1 is MDHEN and CDR2 is SYDVKM in the germline V gene. V lost 6 bases and J lost 0, with 15 bases in between. The DNA for the CDR3 is TGTGCCAGCAGCCCTTCGGACAGATATAGCAATCAGCCCCAGCATTTT. It yields the protein CASSPSDRYSNQPQHF.

At least ten counts were recorded for this clonotype. This chain connects TRBV28 to TRBJ1-6; maybe TRBD1 (5 bases). Germline V gene data show CDR1 as MDHEN and CDR2 as SYDVKM. CDR3 length equals 15 residues. Trimming shortened V by 2 bases and J by 9 bases, and 14 bases separated the two germline ends. CDR3 bases: TGTGCCAGCAGTTTAGTTACAGAGGGGAGTTCACCCCTCCACTTT. This gives the protein CASSLVTEGSSPLHF.

This clonotype was found a few times. The genes are TRBV3-1 and TRBJ2-5; TRBD2 aligns across 7 bases. Germline trimming cut 4 bases from V and 2 bases from J; bases unmatched to any gene: 7. The CDR3 runs to 15 residues. Germline values: CDR1 LGHDT, CDR2 YNNKEL (reference sequence). CDR3 protein: CASSPGLTPQETQYF. The CDR3 DNA follows: TGTGCCAGCAGCCCGGGACTAACACCGCAAGAGACCCAGTACTTC.

This clonotype has a handful of counts. The chain carries TRBV15 and TRBJ2-3, with no clear D. Trimming removed 5 bases at V and 5 bases at J, with 8 bases between. The CDR3 spans 12 residues. Germline V lookup: CDR1 LNHNV, CDR2 YYDKDF (reference sequence). The CDR3 is CATSRVEDTQYF. CDR3 DNA: TGTGCCACCAGCCGGGTTGAAGATACGCAGTATTTT.